This TCR beta chain is drawn from a study of T cells after yellow fever vaccination (dated by TCRdb to between 2018 and 2020). As for the study more broadly: Libraries from fractions with low cell numbers were prepared with the SMART-Seq v4 Ultra Low Input RNA kit. Blood was drawn at multiple timepoints before and after primary and secondary immunization, with bulk PBMC replicates and cell subsets isolated. To follow T-cell clones before and after both primary and booster YFV17D yellow fever vaccination, bulk TCR alpha and beta repertoires underwent longitudinal sequencing. Two healthy male donors made up the cohort, one aged 18 to 30 years and the other aged 30 to 40 years.

The meaning of the sample's treatment or condition label: live attenuated yellow fever vaccine strain. At every blood-draw timepoint, two biological replicates of bulk PBMCs were collected. PBMCs were isolated from peripheral blood using a standard Ficoll-Paque protocol. TriZol was used to extract RNA from bulk PBMCs, from CD4 and CD8 fractions, and from dextramer-positive and dextramer-negative fractions. In the case of this clonotype: What antigen it recognizes has not been identified. There are no base qualities to consult, and no much larger clone falls within one base.

TCR cDNA was synthesized by 5'RACE template switching, through which a universal primer site and unique molecular identifiers were introduced. cDNA synthesis was primed from both the TCR alpha and TCR beta constant segments. Libraries were amplified in two PCR steps, with sample barcodes and sequencing adapters added in the second step. Sequencing of libraries was done on Illumina HiSeq 2500 (2x100 bp) or NovaSeq (2x150 bp). The authors processed their data as follows. MIGEC handled demultiplexing of reads and collapsing into UMI consensus sequences, while MiXCR performed V(D)J alignment. Vaccine-responding clonotypes were identified with edgeR using replicate PBMC samples, with FDR below 0.01 and a log2 fold change above 5 up to day 15 being required. Each bulk clonotype was labeled CD4 or CD8 based on which sequenced repertoire, CD4 or CD8, contained the clonotype at higher abundance. TCRdb reprocessed the public reads (quality trimming at Q25 with fastp, clone calling with MiXCR) and kept in-frame beta chains. Identical CDR3 protein sequences are pooled into one entry, listed with their most common genes and DNA. TCRdb, not the authors, supplied the V and J calls. The sample table shows approximately 610,000 distinct CDR3 sequences, and less than 20% are seen once. 15% to 20% of the sample is held by the ten biggest clonotypes.

Study-wide findings and limitations: Because the study included only two donors, the extent to which the findings can be generalized is limited. After the booster, most of the clones that had expanded following primary vaccination were detected again (roughly 97% of CD4 and around nine tenths of CD8), which suggests that memory was broadly maintained. Computational filtering was needed because FACS-sorted repertoires could contain abundant contaminating clonotypes from the bulk population. Compared with the primary T-cell response, the secondary T-cell response was weaker but faster, peaking on day 5 rather than day 15. A small share of clonotypes occurred in both CD4 and CD8 compartments, likely arising from convergent recombination.

The CDR3 holds 15 amino acids from the cysteine to the phenylalanine. The only DNA kept is the CDR3, 45 bases in frame from the first base. The germline V gene (reference sequence) supplies CDR1 MNHEY and CDR2 SMNVEV. Relative to germline, V is 3 bases shorter and J is 0 bases shorter, with 11 bases between their ends. This receptor chain uses TRBV27 and TRBJ1-2; no D gene call is confident. The specimen comprised PBMCs, sampled less than 6 days after the first yellow fever vaccination. The sequence derives from a man younger than 35 who received the YFV17D yellow fever vaccine. DNA sequence: TGTGCCAGCAGTTTTGTCTCGGTTCCTAACTATGGCTACACCTTC. Its product reads: CASSFVSVPNYGYTF.